The entry below describes one T cell receptor beta chain. Its antigen is still unknown. Base qualities were left out, and no much larger clone turns up one base away. The time point label corresponds to: cycle 4 day 1 (C4D1), after 5 to 7 weeks of nivolumab. Every trial patient had relapsed following autologous stem cell transplantation, and prior brentuximab vedotin exposure was what differed among cohorts A, B and C. The trial cohort comprised 56 patients with relapsed/refractory classical Hodgkin lymphoma whose best overall responses were complete response, partial response or progressive disease. In the multi-cohort phase II CheckMate 205 trial, trial patients received single-agent nivolumab. An independent review committee assessed best overall response using the 2007 International Working Group response criteria. Trial PBMCs were obtained immediately prior to nivolumab initiation (C1D1) and on therapy at cycle 2 day 1 and cycle 4 day 1. After peripheral blood was drawn into 8 mL Vacutainer Cell Preparation Tubes, PBMCs were isolated by centrifugation and then cryopreserved.

The data are from a study of PD-1 blockade in classical Hodgkin lymphoma (dated by TCRdb to 2018 to 2020). General notes on the study: Nivolumab dosing was 3 mg/kg intravenously every 2 weeks, continuing until either disease progression or unacceptable toxicity. To define a peripheral blood immune signature of response to PD-1 blockade in classical Hodgkin lymphoma, the study combined TCR beta sequencing with CyTOF.

The Qiagen DNeasy kit was used to extract genomic DNA from unsorted PBMCs and from the negatively selected CD4+ and CD8+ fractions. TCR beta CDR3 regions were subjected to amplification by immunoSEQ multiplex PCR with primers that anneal to V and J segments. A synthetic immune receptor repertoire was used to minimize amplification bias, and remaining bias was computationally removed after sequencing. The original methods were these. Custom Python scripts were used to quantify repertoire diversity as the Shannon entropy index. Unsorted, CD4+ and CD8+ repertoires were analyzed separately, except in combined analyses where CD4+ and CD8+ sequences were merged in silico. A clone was considered expanded if an increase in frequency of at least 2-fold after treatment relative to C1D1 was found, and a pseudocount of 0.5 was applied to clones undetected at baseline. Singleton clones were defined as clones with 0 or 1 copy at C1D1, and non-singleton clones were defined as clones with 2 or more copies. By matching protein sequences in sorted samples from the same patient, clones expanded in unsorted samples were annotated as CD4+, CD8+ or unknown. Wilcoxon tests were applied to paired samples to test diversity changes from C1D1 to C4D1. This immuneACCESS table, as held by TCRdb, lists in-frame sequences with V and J called but not all clones. Of the missing ones, under half trace to an unresolved V gene in checked studies; the others have no known cause. V, J and clone size reflect that table, while D and trimming were determined from the DNA. In all, the sample holds about 96,000 clones, and around 93% of those were seen once. About 2% of the sample belongs to the ten largest clones.

Findings and caveats that apply to the study as a whole: Patients starting nivolumab less than 1 year after ASCT had lower diversity and were excluded from later analyses to avoid confounding by immune reconstitution. Baseline TCR diversity was reported as lower in newly diagnosed patients than in healthy donors, and lower still in relapsed/refractory patients. The study covered only a single clinical trial cohort, and the causes of the repertoire differences, possibly disease activity or prior therapy, were still not defined. Trial patients with a complete response had baseline diversity similar to that of newly diagnosed patients, while partial responders and progressors had significantly lower diversity. CD4+ but not CD8+ TCR diversity rose significantly by C4D1 (p=0.0027 vs p=0.16), most apparent in complete responders (p=0.02).

Measured from the cysteine to the phenylalanine, the CDR3 is 14 residues long. Only the CDR3 DNA is retained, 42 bases long and in frame from the first base. V loses 7 bases, J loses 2 bases, and the germline ends lie 14 bases apart. Based on the germline V gene (reference sequence), the CDR1 and CDR2 sequences are MNHEY and SMNVEV. The receptor's source is a human donor with classical Hodgkin lymphoma. The chain is made from TRBV27 and TRBJ1-2; TRBD1 could be the D gene, as 6 bases match. Sequencing used peripheral blood mononuclear cells (PBMCs), obtained before the fourth cycle of nivolumab. The CDR3 region reads CASTKRGGNYGYTF. The sequence in DNA is TGTGCCAGCACTAAAAGAGGGGGAAACTATGGCTACACCTTC.